This T cell receptor (beta chain) was recovered during a study of cytomegalovirus exposure and HLA in healthy donors. There are 18 residues in the CDR3. Comment on this clone: Its target is unknown.

The PCR had 60 Vbeta and 13 Jbeta primers. In the source study's methods: Per a later analysis, the number of unique TCR beta chains was approximately 80 million, of which roughly 11 million were shared. Repertoires were generated with immunoSEQ multiplex PCR, while TCRdb's copy carries only in-frame clones and drops some. That table supplies the V and J calls and clone size; D and trimming were determined from the DNA. The sample includes some 62,000 clones, more than 70% of them seen just once. Study-wide points: It was reported in a later analysis that an Asian-associated ancestry cluster showed fewer N-insertions than the approximately 690-donor mean. The study recorded some 160 TCR beta chains that were cytomegalovirus-associated. On later analysis, the bulk of CMV-associated TCR beta chains appeared to be HLA-restricted.

The source material was PBMCs. This clonotype originated in a man between 18 and 35 years old in good health and CMV-seronegative. The chain is built from TRBV21-1 and TRBJ1-4. TRBV21-1 is a known pseudogene. CDR3 loop: CASSKPKYASATNEKLFF. The CDR3 region has the DNA TGTGCCAGCAGCAAACCAAAGTACGCGTCTGCAACTAATGAAAAACTGTTTTTT.